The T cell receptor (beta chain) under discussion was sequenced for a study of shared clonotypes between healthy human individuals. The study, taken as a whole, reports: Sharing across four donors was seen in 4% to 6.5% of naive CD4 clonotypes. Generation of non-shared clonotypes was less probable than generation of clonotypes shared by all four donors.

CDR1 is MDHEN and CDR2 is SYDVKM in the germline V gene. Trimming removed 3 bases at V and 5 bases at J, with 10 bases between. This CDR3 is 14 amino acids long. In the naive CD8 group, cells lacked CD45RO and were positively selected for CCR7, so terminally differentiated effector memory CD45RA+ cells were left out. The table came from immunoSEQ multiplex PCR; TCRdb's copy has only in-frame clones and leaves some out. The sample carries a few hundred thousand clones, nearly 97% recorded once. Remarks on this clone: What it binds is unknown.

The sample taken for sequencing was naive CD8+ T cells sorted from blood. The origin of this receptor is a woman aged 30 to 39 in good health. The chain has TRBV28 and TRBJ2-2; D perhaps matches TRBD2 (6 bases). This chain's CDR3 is CASSFSGETGELFF. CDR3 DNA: TGTGCCAGCAGTTTTTCGGGAGAGACCGGGGAGCTGTTTTTT. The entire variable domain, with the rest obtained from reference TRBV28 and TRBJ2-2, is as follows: DVKVTQSSRYLVKRTGEKVFLECVQDMDHENMFWYRQDPGLGLRLIYFSYDVKMKEKGDIPEGYSVSREKKERFSLILESASTNQTSMYLCASSFSGETGELFFGEGSRLTVL.